The present TCR beta chain was sequenced within a study of cytomegalovirus exposure and HLA in healthy donors. Broader study findings: The study put roughly 160 TCR beta chains on its list as cytomegalovirus-associated.

This CDR3 is 17 amino acids long. J was trimmed by 3 bases and V by 0 bases; bases with no gene match: 5. Germline assignment: CDR1 LGHNA and CDR2 YSLEER. In regard to this clone: As yet, its antigen is unknown.

Amplification used 60 Vbeta primers and 13 Jbeta primers. Measured with immunoSEQ multiplex PCR; TCRdb has only the in-frame clones, and not every one. The sample lists 100,000 to 150,000 clones; 75% to 90% were seen once. This sequence joins TRBV4-3 and TRBJ2-2, with 9 bases lining up with TRBD2. This receptor was taken from a man aged 25 to 45 in good health and CMV-seronegative. The source material was PBMCs. This CDR3 is CASSQEGGRAYTGELFF. CDR3 bases: TGCGCCAGCAGCCAAGAAGGCGGGAGGGCCTACACCGGGGAGCTGTTTTTT.